Presented here are 9 T cell receptor beta chains from one specimen sequenced in a study of blood T cell repertoires in COVID-19. TCRdb's table, derived via immunoSEQ multiplex PCR, lists solely in-frame clones and lacks some. Of 190,000 or so clones in the sample, approximately 78% were seen once. Sequencing was performed on peripheral blood. These receptors came from a woman of 80 years or more with active or convalescent COVID-19.

The chain joins TRBV28 to TRBJ1-1; 7 nucleotides agree with TRBD1. V lost 5 bases to trimming and J lost 6 bases; unmatched junction nucleotides: 9. This CDR3 has 14 amino acids. CDR1 and CDR2 from the germline V gene are MDHEN and SYDVKM. The CDR3: CASSLERQGPEAFF. DNA of the CDR3: TGTGCCAGCAGTCTCGAAAGACAGGGACCTGAAGCTTTCTTT.

This clone appeared once. V and J are TRBV7-3 and TRBJ1-1, with D tentatively TRBD1 (6 bases). The CDR3 extends over 13 amino acids. Germline V gene sequence: CDR1 SGHTA, CDR2 FQGTGA. The V gene lost 8 bases and the J gene lost 4 bases, with 14 bases spanning the gap. The chain's CDR3 is CASAQGRATEAFF. In nucleotides, the CDR3 is TGTGCCAGCGCCCAGGGGAGGGCCACTGAAGCTTTCTTT.

With respect to this clone: Other DNA sequences in this specimen translate into the identical CDR3. This sequence joins TRBV19 and TRBJ1-5; 9 nucleotides agree with TRBD1. Germline lookup yields CDR1 LNHDA and CDR2 SQIVND (reference sequence). The CDR3 sequence is 14 residues long. The V gene end was trimmed by 5 bases and the J gene end by 7 bases; junction bases not matched to a gene: 6. For the CDR3, the DNA is TGTGCCAGTAGTCTTCAGGGGACAGGGCAGCCCCAGCATTTT. Translated, it gives CASSLQGTGQPQHF.

The V call is TRBV6-5, the J call TRBJ2-1, with a possible D match to TRBD1 (6 bases). CDR3 length: 13 residues. V dropped 6 bases and J dropped 0 bases, with 6 bases sitting between them. CDR1 and CDR2 (germline): MNHEY, SVGAGI. CDR3 nucleotides: TGTGCCAGCAGGGACAGCTCCTACAATGAGCAGTTCTTC. It encodes CASRDSSYNEQFF.

V gene TRBV7-2 combines with J gene TRBJ2-7; 7 nucleotides align to TRBD1. This CDR3 is built from 14 residues. The J segment lost 0 bases and the V segment lost 5 bases, leaving 4 bases of the junction unmatched. Germline CDR1 and CDR2: SGHTA and FQGNSA. CDR3 DNA sequence: TGTGCCAGCAGCGCGGACAGGTACTCCTACGAGCAGTACTTC. Amino acid sequence: CASSADRYSYEQYF.

This chain uses TRBV3-1 (or the pseudogene TRBV3-2) with TRBJ2-2, with 7 bases matching TRBD1. CDR1 LGHDT and CDR2 YNNKEL come from the germline V gene (reference sequence). With V trimmed by 1 base and J by 5 bases, 7 bases remained unmatched. CDR3 size: 16 residues. The CDR3 region is CASSQVSHRGTGELFF. As DNA, the CDR3 is TGTGCCAGCAGCCAAGTTTCACACAGGGGTACCGGGGAGCTGTTTTTT.

The J gene is TRBJ2-7, the V gene TRBV5-1, with 7 nucleotides matching TRBD1. CDR1 and CDR2 (germline): SGHRS, YFSETQ. The CDR3 is 14 amino acids. The V gene end was trimmed by 4 bases and the J gene end by 2 bases; junction bases not matched to a gene: 6. CDR3 bases: TGCGCCAGCAGCCGCGGACAGGAGCCCTACGAGCAGTACTTC. Encoded protein: CASSRGQEPYEQYF.

The V and J genes are TRBV18 and TRBJ1-1; 8 bases align to TRBD1. V shed 5 bases and J 3 bases; nucleotides not matched to a gene: 8. CDR1 KGHSH and CDR2 LQKENI come from the germline V gene. This CDR3 comprises 15 residues. The CDR3 sequence is CASSGQGASDTEAFF. The CDR3 bases are TGTGCCAGCTCAGGGCAGGGGGCGTCGGACACTGAAGCTTTCTTT.

The V gene is TRBV30, the J gene TRBJ1-1; 8 bases align to TRBD1. Looked up from germline, CDR1 is GTSNPN and CDR2 is SVGIG (reference sequence). The CDR3 sequence is 13 residues long. The ends lost 4 bases at V and 4 bases at J; junction bases unmatched: 5. The CDR3 is CAWTRGPGTEAFF. In nucleotides, the CDR3 is TGTGCCTGGACCAGGGGGCCGGGCACTGAAGCTTTCTTT.